The 4 T cell receptor beta chains below were found in one sample sequenced in a study of blood T cell repertoires in COVID-19 (dated by TCRdb to 2018 to 2021). Library preparation employed the immunoSEQ multiplex PCR assay. The table was pulled from immuneACCESS by TCRdb, which kept in-frame rearrangements only. Such tables lose some clones; where checked, under half of the loss comes from unresolved V genes, and the rest has no known cause. In this sample the table shows some 89,000 clones, just over 90% of which occur a single time. The top ten clones comprise about 1.7% of the sample. The sequenced sample was peripheral blood. Source of these receptors: a man aged 55 to 70 with acute or convalescent COVID-19.

This chain connects TRBV7-2 to TRBJ2-1; 7 bases match TRBD1. The CDR3 length is 16 residues. The V and J ends lost 4 bases and 4 bases, in that order; junction bases with no gene match: 10. Germline loops: CDR1 SGHTA, CDR2 FQGNSA. The CDR3 loop is CASSSLQGFVYNEQFF. Written as DNA, the CDR3 is TGTGCCAGCAGCTCCTTACAGGGGTTTGTATACAATGAGCAGTTCTTC.

The chain is built from TRBV14 and TRBJ2-5; weak D call: TRBD1 (6 bases). This CDR3 region has 14 residues. Trimming took off 4 bases at V and 5 bases at J, with 14 bases between the two ends. Germline V gene sequence: CDR1 SGHDN, CDR2 FVKESK. The CDR3 DNA sequence: TGTGCCAGCAGCCGGGGGCTTCCCAGGGAGACCCAGTACTTC. It is translated as CASSRGLPRETQYF.

The J gene is TRBJ1-1, the V gene TRBV28, with D tentatively TRBD1 (5 bases). Trimming shortened V by 7 bases and J by 2 bases, and 11 bases separated the two germline ends. Germline V gives CDR1 MDHEN, CDR2 SYDVKM. The CDR3 covers 13 residues. The CDR3 nucleotides are TGTGCCAGCACCTACCAGGGTAACACTGAAGCTTTCTTT. Translation: CASTYQGNTEAFF.

The CDR3, as DNA: TGTGCCAGCAGGGATAATCAGGGACTCTATGGCTACACCTTC. It translates to CASRDNQGLYGYTF. This chain connects TRBV6-5 to TRBJ1-2; tentative D call: TRBD1 (5 bases). Germline V gene sequence: CDR1 MNHEY, CDR2 SVGAGI. CDR3 length equals 14 residues. Trimming removed 6 bases at V and 4 bases at J, with 15 bases between.